Following are 14 T cell receptor beta chains from one sample sequenced in a study of shared clonotypes between healthy human individuals. The data were produced by immunoSEQ multiplex PCR, yet TCRdb's version contains in-frame clones alone and is incomplete. In the table there are some 1,600,000 clones, about 98% of which are singletons. Source material: naive CD4+ T cells sorted from blood. Subset indicated: CD45RA+ positively selected. The source of these receptors is a man aged 25-40 years in good health.

The rearrangement uses TRBV2 and TRBJ2-5; D not resolved. CDR1 and CDR2 (germline): SNHLY, FYNNEI. The CDR3 runs to 13 residues. CDR3 sequence (DNA): TGTGTCCAGATCGGGTTCCGGTTGGAGACCCAGTACTTC. Translated, it gives CVQIGFRLETQYF.

A note on this clone: Other DNA sequences of this sample code for an identical CDR3. The J gene is TRBJ2-7, the V gene TRBV15; 9 bases align to TRBD2. V lost 2 bases to trimming and J lost 3 bases; unmatched junction nucleotides: 5. The CDR3 sequence is 15 residues long. CDR1 is LNHNV, CDR2 YYDKDF, per germline (reference sequence). CDR3 nucleotides: TGTGCCACCAGCAGACCGGGACTAGCATTCTACGAGCAGTACTTC. It translates to CATSRPGLAFYEQYF.

The chain has TRBV7-9 and TRBJ2-7, with D unclear. The CDR3 contains 15 residues. Germline CDR1 SEHNR, CDR2 FQNEAQ (reference sequence). V shed 1 base and J shed 2 bases, with 12 bases lying between them. The CDR3 DNA sequence: TGTGCCAGCAGCTTAGGAGGCTCTCCGGCCTACGAGCAGTACTTC. Encoded protein: CASSLGGSPAYEQYF.

This chain uses TRBV9 with TRBJ1-1, with a tentative D call TRBD1 (6 bases). The V and J ends lost 2 bases and 3 bases respectively, with 14 bases between them. The V gene's germline CDR1 is SGDLS and CDR2 YYNGEE. The CDR3 has 15 residues. CDR3 bases: TGTGCCAGCAGCGTCCGTGGGACATCGGACACTGAAGCTTTCTTT. Its translation: CASSVRGTSDTEAFF.

As concerns this clone: The identical CDR3 is also encoded by other nucleotide sequences in the sample. V gene TRBV9 combines with J gene TRBJ1-1, with D perhaps matching TRBD1 (5 bases). V was pared by 2 bases and J by 1 base, with 9 bases between. This CDR3 spans 14 amino acids. Germline assignment: CDR1 SGDLS and CDR2 YYNGEE. This CDR3 is CASSVTGGNTEAFF. The CDR3, as DNA: TGTGCCAGCAGCGTTACAGGAGGGAACACTGAAGCTTTCTTT.

The chain couples TRBV28 to TRBJ1-3; 7 bases fit TRBD1. The germline V gene has CDR1 MDHEN and CDR2 SYDVKM. This CDR3 has 16 amino acids. V was pared by 8 bases and J by 5 bases, with 15 bases of the junction left unmatched. CDR3 sequence (DNA): TGTGCCAGCCATCCCACAGGGGCTTTTCGTAGAAACACCATATATTTT. This gives the protein CASHPTGAFRRNTIYF.

Of note for this clone: The same CDR3 can be traced to other DNA sequences in this sample. The chain uses TRBV2 and TRBJ2-1; D is undetermined. The V gene lost 3 bases and the J gene lost 2 bases, with 8 bases spanning the gap. Germline CDR1 and CDR2: SNHLY and FYNNEI. The CDR3 covers 14 residues. CDR3 sequence reads: CASSELAAYNEQFF. The CDR3 DNA reads TGTGCCAGCAGTGAGTTGGCCGCCTACAATGAGCAGTTCTTC.

This clone was observed a single time. The genes are TRBV19 and TRBJ1-1, with D unclear. Trimming took 4 bases from V and 0 from J, leaving 3 bases between them. The CDR3 covers 12 residues. Germline-derived CDR1 and CDR2 are LNHDA and SQIVND (reference sequence). CDR3 loop: CASSRLNTEAFF. The CDR3 region has the DNA TGTGCCAGTAGTAGGTTGAACACTGAAGCTTTCTTT.

The chain combines TRBV10-3 with TRBJ1-2, with D hard to call. This CDR3 region has 16 residues. Per the germline V gene, CDR1 is ENHRY and CDR2 is SYGVKD. Trimming removed 3 bases at V and 2 bases at J, with 16 bases between. In DNA form, the CDR3 reads TGTGCCATCAGTGAAGGTTACGGCTACTTAAACTATGGCTACACCTTC. It encodes CAISEGYGYLNYGYTF.

The chain's CDR3 is CASSPHGAGDEKLFF. For the CDR3, the DNA is TGTGCCAGCAGCCCGCATGGGGCCGGGGATGAAAAACTGTTTTTT. The chain has TRBV5-4 and TRBJ1-4, with TRBD1 as a possible D gene (5 bases). Per germline, CDR1 SGHNT and CDR2 YYREEE (reference sequence). This CDR3 has 15 amino acids. V was shortened by 4 bases and J by 6 bases, with 16 bases between the two germline ends.

The J gene is TRBJ2-2, the V gene TRBV11-3; D not certain. V was trimmed by 5 bases and J by 6 bases, leaving 7 bases between them. The CDR3 has 12 residues. The V gene's germline CDR1 is SGHNT and CDR2 YENEEA. DNA of the CDR3: TGTGCCAGCAGCAAAAGGTCCGGGGAGCTGTTTTTT. Its protein is CASSKRSGELFF.

This clone was seen only once. The genes are TRBV4-2 and TRBJ1-2; 7 bases agree with TRBD1. Germline V gene lookup returns CDR1 LGHNA and CDR2 YNFKEQ. The CDR3 sequence is 13 residues long. With 4 bases clipped from V and 7 bases from J, the junction kept 6 bases outside the gene matches. The chain's CDR3 is CASSRDRAFGYTF. The CDR3 DNA is TGTGCCAGCAGCCGGGACAGAGCTTTTGGCTACACCTTC.

The chain joins TRBV28 to TRBJ1-1; D is uncertain. CDR1 MDHEN and CDR2 SYDVKM come from the germline V gene. The CDR3 consists of 14 residues. The ends were cut back, 7 bases at V and 4 bases at J, with 16 bases in the middle. Written as DNA, the CDR3 is TGTGCCAGCAACCCCGTCCCCCTTCCCACTGAAGCTTTCTTT. Translated, it gives CASNPVPLPTEAFF.

The V gene is TRBV5-1, the J gene TRBJ1-4; D is undetermined. CDR1 and CDR2 from the germline V gene are SGHRS and YFSETQ. The CDR3 length is 14 residues. The ends were cut back, 2 bases at V and 2 bases at J, with 7 bases in the middle. CDR3 region: CASSFGSTNEKLFF. CDR3 sequence (DNA): TGCGCCAGCAGCTTTGGGTCCACTAATGAAAAACTGTTTTTT.